Below, 5 T cell receptor beta chains from the same sample are listed, as sequenced in a study of cytomegalovirus exposure and HLA in healthy donors. The primer mix had 60 Vbeta and 13 Jbeta primers. This table comes from immunoSEQ multiplex PCR, and its TCRdb copy is limited to in-frame clones, with some not included. The repertoire holds 200,000 to 300,000 clones, with just under 85% as singletons. Sequenced sample: PBMCs. These receptors were taken from a woman in her 40s in good health and CMV-seropositive.

The chain joins TRBV6-6 to TRBJ1-3, with no clear D. The length of the CDR3 is 11 residues. Looked up from germline, CDR1 is MNHNY and CDR2 is SVGAGI (reference sequence). Trimming pared 8 bases from V and 4 bases from J, leaving 6 bases between. Here the CDR3 DNA reads TGTGCCAGCCAGAACGGAAACACCATATATTTT. As protein: CASQNGNTIYF.

The gene calls are TRBV7-8 and TRBJ1-1; possible D gene TRBD1, 5 bases. V was clipped by 0 bases and J by 7 bases, with 12 bases between them. CDR3 size: 14 residues. Germline CDR1 SGHVS, CDR2 FQNEAQ. The CDR3 spells CASSLAGGEVEAFF. The DNA for the CDR3 is TGTGCCAGCAGCTTAGCGGGAGGGGAGGTTGAAGCTTTCTTT.

This chain uses TRBV6-1 with TRBJ2-1; 15 bases are a match to TRBD2. V shed 4 bases and J 4 bases; nucleotides not matched to a gene: 2. The CDR3 runs 16 residues. Germline CDR1 is MNHNS and CDR2 is SASEGT. Here the CDR3 DNA reads TGTGCCAGCAGTGGGACTAGCGGGGGGGGTTACAATGAGCAGTTCTTC. Translation gives CASSGTSGGGYNEQFF.

This clone appeared once. The genes are TRBV28 and TRBJ1-5; TRBD1 agrees at 7 bases. V shed 6 bases, J shed 1 base, and the junction held 6 bases outside the gene matches. Germline V gene lookup returns CDR1 MDHEN and CDR2 SYDVKM. The CDR3 is 15 residues long. CDR3: CASSNPGGSNQPQHF. DNA for the CDR3: TGTGCCAGCAGCAATCCAGGGGGAAGCAATCAGCCCCAGCATTTT. Supplemented by reference TRBV28 and TRBJ1-5, the full variable domain reads DVKVTQSSRYLVKRTGEKVFLECVQDMDHENMFWYRQDPGLGLRLIYFSYDVKMKEKGDIPEGYSVSREKKERFSLILESASTNQTSMYLCASSNPGGSNQPQHFGDGTRLSIL.

This clone was counted once. This chain uses TRBV5-5 with TRBJ1-4; 11 positions agree with TRBD1. This CDR3 has 17 amino acids. Germline V gene lookup returns CDR1 SGHKS and CDR2 YYEKEE (reference sequence). The trim removed 3 bases at V and 3 bases at J, leaving 7 bases unmatched. The CDR3 DNA reads TGTGCCAGCAGCTCCGGACAGGGGGCGCCGTCTAATGAAAAACTGTTTTTT. Protein: CASSSGQGAPSNEKLFF.